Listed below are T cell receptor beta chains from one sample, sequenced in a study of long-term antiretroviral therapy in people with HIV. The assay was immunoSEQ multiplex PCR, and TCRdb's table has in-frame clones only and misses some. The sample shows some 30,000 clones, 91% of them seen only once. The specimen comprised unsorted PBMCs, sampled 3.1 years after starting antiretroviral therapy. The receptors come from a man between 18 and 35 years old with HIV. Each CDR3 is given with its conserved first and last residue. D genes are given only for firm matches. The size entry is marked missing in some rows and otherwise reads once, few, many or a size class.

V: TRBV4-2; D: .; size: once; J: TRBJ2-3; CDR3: CASRGTSWADTQYF; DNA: TGTGCCAGCAGAGGGACCTCCTGGGCAGATACGCAGTATTTT
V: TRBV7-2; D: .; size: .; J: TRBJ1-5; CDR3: CASSFGAPGQPQHF; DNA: TGTGCCAGCAGCTTCGGGGCGCCCGGACAGCCCCAGCATTTT
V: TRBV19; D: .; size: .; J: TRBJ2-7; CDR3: CASSVAGEQYF; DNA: TGTGCCAGTAGTGTAGCAGGGGAGCAGTACTTC
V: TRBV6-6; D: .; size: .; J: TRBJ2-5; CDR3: CASSYGGQETQYF; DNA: TGTGCCAGCAGTTACGGCGGCCAAGAGACCCAGTACTTC
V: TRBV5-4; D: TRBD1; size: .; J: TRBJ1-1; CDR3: CASSVTGETEAFF; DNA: TGTGCCAGCAGCGTAACAGGGGAAACTGAAGCTTTCTTT
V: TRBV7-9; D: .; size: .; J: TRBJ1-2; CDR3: CASSFGSGGLPIGYTF; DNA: .
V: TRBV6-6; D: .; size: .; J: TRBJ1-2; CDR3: CASITDGRSGGYTF; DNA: TGTGCCAGCATAACTGACGGACGATCAGGGGGCTACACCTTC
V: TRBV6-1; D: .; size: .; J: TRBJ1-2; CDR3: CATGRNYGYTF; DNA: TGTGCCACGGGACGGAACTATGGCTACACCTTC
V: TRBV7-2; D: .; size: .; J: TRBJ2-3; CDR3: CASSLGVWDHTDTQYF; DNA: TGTGCCAGCAGCTTGGGCGTGTGGGACCACACAGATACGCAGTATTTT
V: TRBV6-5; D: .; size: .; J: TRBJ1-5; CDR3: CASSYGGSNQPQHF; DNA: TGTGCCAGCAGTTACGGGGGAAGCAATCAGCCCCAGCATTTT
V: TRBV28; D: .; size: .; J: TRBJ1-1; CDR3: CASSLRADNTEAFF; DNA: TGTGCCAGCAGTTTGAGGGCAGACAACACTGAAGCTTTCTTT
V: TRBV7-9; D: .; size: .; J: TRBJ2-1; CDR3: CASSLTSLGEQFF; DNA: TGTGCCAGCAGCTTAACGAGCCTTGGGGAGCAGTTCTTC
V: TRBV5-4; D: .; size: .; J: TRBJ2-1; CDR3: CASSWTRGGYNEQFF; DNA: TGTGCCAGCAGCTGGACTAGGGGGGGCTACAATGAGCAGTTCTTC
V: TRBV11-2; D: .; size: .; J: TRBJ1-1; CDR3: CASSHLVRGATEAFF; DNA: TGTGCCAGCAGCCATCTGGTTCGGGGGGCCACTGAAGCTTTCTTT
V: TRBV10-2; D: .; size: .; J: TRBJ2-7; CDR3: CASIGPLDRRVPYEQYF; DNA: TGCGCCAGCATTGGACCCTTAGACAGGCGAGTCCCTTACGAGCAGTACTTC
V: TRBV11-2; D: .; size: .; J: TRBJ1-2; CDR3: CASREPGTNYGYTF; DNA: TGTGCCAGCAGGGAACCAGGGACCAACTATGGCTACACCTTC
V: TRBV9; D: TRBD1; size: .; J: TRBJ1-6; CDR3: CASSLTGGPNSPLHF; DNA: TGTGCCAGCAGCCTGACAGGGGGTCCTAATTCACCCCTCCACTTT
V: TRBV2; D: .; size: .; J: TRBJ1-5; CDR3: CASSERPGHNQPQHF; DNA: TGTGCCAGCAGTGAACGTCCGGGCCACAATCAGCCCCAGCATTTT
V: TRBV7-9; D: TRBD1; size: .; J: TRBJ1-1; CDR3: CASSGTGNAEAFF; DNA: TGTGCCAGCAGCGGGACAGGGAACGCTGAAGCTTTCTTT
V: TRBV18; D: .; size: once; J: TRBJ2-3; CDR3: CASSPRRQGGTDTQYF; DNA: TGTGCCAGCTCACCAAGGAGGCAGGGCGGCACAGATACGCAGTATTTT
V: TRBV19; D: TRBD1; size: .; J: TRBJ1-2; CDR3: CASRPGQAIYGYTF; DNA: TGTGCCAGTAGACCGGGACAGGCTATCTATGGCTACACCTTC
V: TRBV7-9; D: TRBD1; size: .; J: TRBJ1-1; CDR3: CATGQGALSEAFF; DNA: TGTGCCACCGGACAGGGGGCCCTTTCGGAAGCTTTCTTT
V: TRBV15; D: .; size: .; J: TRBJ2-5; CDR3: CATSREPTETQYF; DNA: TGTGCCACCAGCAGAGAACCGACAGAGACCCAGTACTTC
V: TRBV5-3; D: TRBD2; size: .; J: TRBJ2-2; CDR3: CARSLVERSGRRNNTGELFF; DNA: TGTGCCAGAAGCTTGGTGGAACGGAGCGGGAGGCGGAACAACACCGGGGAGCTGTTTTTT
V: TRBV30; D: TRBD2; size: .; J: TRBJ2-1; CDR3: CAWSVLAGGGEQFF; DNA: TGTGCCTGGAGTGTACTAGCGGGAGGCGGTGAGCAGTTCTTC
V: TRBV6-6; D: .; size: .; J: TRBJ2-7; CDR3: CASSGRPAHEQYF; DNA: TGTGCCAGCAGCGGTAGACCAGCCCACGAGCAGTACTTC
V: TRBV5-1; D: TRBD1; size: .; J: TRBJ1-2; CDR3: CASSLVGQGVDGYTF; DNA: TGCGCCAGCAGCTTGGTCGGACAGGGCGTCGATGGCTACACCTTC
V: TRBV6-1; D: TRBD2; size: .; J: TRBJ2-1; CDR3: CASIRGGFNEQFF; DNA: TGTGCCAGCATTCGGGGGGGCTTTAATGAGCAGTTCTTC
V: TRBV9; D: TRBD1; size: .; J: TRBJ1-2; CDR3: CASSNLLSGTGAGGYTF; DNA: TGTGCCAGCAGCAATCTCTTGTCCGGGACAGGGGCGGGTGGCTACACCTTC
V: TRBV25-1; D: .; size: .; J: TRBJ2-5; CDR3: CASSEIGGPGQETQYF; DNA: TGTGCCAGCAGTGAAATTGGGGGGCCCGGCCAAGAGACCCAGTACTTC
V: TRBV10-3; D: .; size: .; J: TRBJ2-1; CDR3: CAISESGKADEQFF; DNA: TGTGCCATCAGTGAGTCGGGCAAAGCCGATGAGCAGTTCTTC
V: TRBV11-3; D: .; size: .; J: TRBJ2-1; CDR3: CASSPRSQPGGNEQFF; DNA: TGTGCCAGCAGCCCCCGTAGCCAGCCAGGAGGGAATGAGCAGTTCTTC
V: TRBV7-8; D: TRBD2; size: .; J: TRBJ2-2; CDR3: CASSLEGLVPGELFF; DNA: TGTGCCAGCAGCTTAGAAGGACTAGTGCCCGGGGAGCTGTTTTTT
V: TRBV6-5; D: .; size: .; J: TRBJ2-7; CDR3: CASSPAPYEQYF; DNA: TGTGCCAGCAGCCCAGCTCCCTACGAGCAGTACTTC
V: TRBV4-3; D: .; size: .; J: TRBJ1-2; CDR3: CASSQDYTGGNYGYTF; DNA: TGCGCCAGCAGCCAAGATTACACAGGCGGCAACTATGGCTACACCTTC
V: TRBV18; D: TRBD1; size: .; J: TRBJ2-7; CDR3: CASSPSNSGGEQYF; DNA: TGTGCCAGCTCACCATCTAACTCAGGGGGCGAGCAGTACTTC
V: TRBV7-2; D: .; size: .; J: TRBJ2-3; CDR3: CASSPEARGADTQYF; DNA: TGTGCCAGCAGCCCGGAGGCCCGGGGTGCGGATACGCAGTATTTT
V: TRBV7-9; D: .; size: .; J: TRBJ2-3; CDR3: CASSSETIAWGTDTQYF; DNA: TGTGCCAGCAGCTCCGAGACTATAGCCTGGGGCACAGATACGCAGTATTTT
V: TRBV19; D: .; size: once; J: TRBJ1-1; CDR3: CASSSWSSEAFF; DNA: TGTGCCAGTAGTAGCTGGAGCTCTGAAGCTTTCTTT
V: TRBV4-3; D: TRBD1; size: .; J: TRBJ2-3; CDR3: CASSQDGTESTDTQYF; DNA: TGCGCCAGCAGCCAAGATGGGACAGAGAGCACAGATACGCAGTATTTT
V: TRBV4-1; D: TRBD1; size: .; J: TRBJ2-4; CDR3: CASSQPRQGPRQYF; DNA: TGCGCCAGCAGCCAGCCCAGACAGGGGCCCCGGCAGTACTTC
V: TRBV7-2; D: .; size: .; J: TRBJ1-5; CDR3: CASREEGNQPQHF; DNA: TGTGCCAGCAGGGAAGAGGGGAATCAGCCCCAGCATTTT
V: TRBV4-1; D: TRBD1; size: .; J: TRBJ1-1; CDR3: CASSQKQGQRDPEAFF; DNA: TGCGCCAGCAGCCAGAAACAGGGGCAGCGCGACCCTGAAGCTTTCTTT
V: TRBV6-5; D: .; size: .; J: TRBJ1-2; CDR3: CASSYSGQLNYGYTF; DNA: TGTGCCAGCAGTTATAGCGGACAGCTCAACTATGGCTACACCTTC
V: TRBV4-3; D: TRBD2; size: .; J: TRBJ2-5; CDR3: CASSQVAGGAAYQETQYF; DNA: TGCGCCAGCAGCCAAGTAGCCGGGGGGGCAGCGTACCAAGAGACCCAGTACTTC
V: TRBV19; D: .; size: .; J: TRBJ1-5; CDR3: CASSISRFWQPQHF; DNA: TGTGCCAGTAGTATTTCGAGGTTCTGGCAGCCCCAGCATTTT
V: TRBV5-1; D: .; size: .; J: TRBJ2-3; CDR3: CASSLSGTDTQYF; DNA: TGCGCCAGCAGCTTGTCAGGAACAGATACGCAGTATTTT
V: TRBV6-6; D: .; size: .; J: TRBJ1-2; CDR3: CASTERRLGASGYTF; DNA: TGTGCCAGCACCGAAAGGAGGTTGGGGGCTAGTGGCTACACCTTC
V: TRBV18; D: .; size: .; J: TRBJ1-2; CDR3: CASSRPLSGYTF; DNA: TGTGCCAGCTCACGGCCCTTATCTGGCTACACCTTC
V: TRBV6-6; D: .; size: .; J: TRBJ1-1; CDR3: CASSNPGTGNTEAFF; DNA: TGTGCCAGCAGTAACCCAGGAACAGGGAACACTGAAGCTTTCTTT
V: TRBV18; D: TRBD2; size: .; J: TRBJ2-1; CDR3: CASSLSTSGRAGEQFF; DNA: TGTGCCAGCTCACTTTCGACTAGCGGGAGGGCCGGGGAGCAGTTCTTC
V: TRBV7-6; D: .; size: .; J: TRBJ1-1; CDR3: CASSLKEVAEAFF; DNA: TGTGCCAGCAGCTTAAAGGAAGTGGCTGAAGCTTTCTTT
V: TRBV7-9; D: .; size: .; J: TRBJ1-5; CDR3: CASVRGGNQPQHF; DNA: TGTGCCAGCGTAAGAGGGGGCAATCAGCCCCAGCATTTT
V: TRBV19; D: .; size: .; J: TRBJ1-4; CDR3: CASSIAGSAEKLFF; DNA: TGTGCCAGTAGTATAGCCGGTAGTGCTGAAAAACTGTTTTTT
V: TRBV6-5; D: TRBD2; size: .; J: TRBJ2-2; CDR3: CASSYGLAVNTGELFF; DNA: TGTGCCAGCAGTTACGGGCTAGCGGTGAACACCGGGGAGCTGTTTTTT
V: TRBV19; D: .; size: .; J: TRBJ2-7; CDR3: CASSSPGGGLYEQYF; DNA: TGTGCCAGTAGTTCTCCAGGGGGGGGACTCTACGAGCAGTACTTC
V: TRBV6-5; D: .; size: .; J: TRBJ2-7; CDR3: CASRAGISYEQYF; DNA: TGTGCCAGCAGGGCGGGGATCTCCTACGAGCAGTACTTC
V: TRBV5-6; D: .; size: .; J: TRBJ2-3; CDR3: CASSLKWSERFTDTQYF; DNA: TGTGCCAGCAGCCTGAAATGGAGCGAGAGATTCACAGATACGCAGTATTTT
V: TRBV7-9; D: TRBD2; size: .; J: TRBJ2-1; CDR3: CASSLASGRYNEQFF; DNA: TGTGCCAGCAGCTTAGCGAGCGGGAGATACAATGAGCAGTTCTTC
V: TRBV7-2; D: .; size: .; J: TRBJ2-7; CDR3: CASGIGEQYF; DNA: TGTGCCAGCGGAATCGGGGAGCAGTACTTC